Detailed here is one TCR beta chain. Methods used by the authors: Nucleated cell counts were estimated from reference gene primer amplification. The data were produced by immunoSEQ multiplex PCR, yet TCRdb's version contains in-frame clones alone and is incomplete. V, J and clone size derive from that table, while D and trimming were established from the DNA sequence. The table records 180,000 or so clones, less than 85% of them present only once. This specimen belongs to a study of blood T cell repertoires in COVID-19. V gave up 4 bases and J gave up 10 bases; unmatched junction bases: 6. Germline assignment: CDR1 MNHEY and CDR2 SVGAGI. The CDR3 runs to 13 residues.

Material for sequencing was peripheral blood. This TCR was sampled from a middle-aged man who had recovered from COVID-19. The gene calls are TRBV6-5 and TRBJ1-5, with 8 bases aligning to TRBD1. The CDR3 region is CASSSGGRRPQHF. In DNA, the CDR3 is TGTGCCAGCAGTTCAGGGGGCCGTAGACCCCAGCATTTT.